One and the same sample provided the 14 T cell receptor beta chains below, sequenced in a study of blood T cell repertoires in COVID-19. This table comes from immunoSEQ multiplex PCR, and its TCRdb copy is limited to in-frame clones, with some not included. The sample records some 270,000 clones, over 85% being singletons. The source material was PBMCs or T cells enriched from blood (not recorded which). The source of these receptors is a woman aged 55-69 years who had recovered from COVID-19.

This chain joins TRBV24-1 and TRBJ2-7; D gene uncertain. In germline, CDR1 is KGHDR, CDR2 SFDVKD. V gave up 9 bases and J gave up 3 bases, with 17 bases separating them. The CDR3 length is 14 residues. The CDR3 reads CATSEASPIYEQYF. CDR3 DNA: TGTGCCACCTCCGAAGCGTCCCCCATCTACGAGCAGTACTTC.

The chain has TRBV7-2 and TRBJ1-5; the D gene is possibly TRBD1 (5 bases). There are 15 residues in the CDR3. Trimming took off 3 bases at V and 9 bases at J, with 18 bases between the two ends. CDR1 is SGHTA and CDR2 is FQGNSA in the germline V gene. In nucleotides, the CDR3 is TGTGCCAGCAGCTTGCAAACCTTGGGGGAGGGGCCCCAGCATTTT. This translates into CASSLQTLGEGPQHF.

The V and J genes are TRBV6-1 and TRBJ1-2; TRBD1 matches at 7 bases. The CDR3 length is 15 residues. After removal of 0 bases from V and 2 bases from J, the junction contained 3 bases not matched to a gene. Germline CDR1 is MNHNS and CDR2 is SASEGT. The CDR3 reads CASSEAGTANYGYTF. CDR3 nucleotide sequence: TGTGCCAGCAGTGAAGCGGGGACAGCCAACTATGGCTACACCTTC.

The CDR3 spells CAGPGEETQYF. The CDR3 coding sequence is TGTGCCGGTCCAGGGGAGGAGACCCAGTACTTC. The chain couples TRBV2 to TRBJ2-5; perhaps TRBD1 as D (6 bases). Between the trimmed V and J ends, which lost 11 bases and 5 bases, there was a span of 12 bases. Per germline, CDR1 SNHLY and CDR2 FYNNEI. This CDR3 comprises 11 residues.

The chain links TRBV6-1 to TRBJ2-2, with 8 bases matching TRBD1. Per germline, CDR1 MNHNS and CDR2 SASEGT. The CDR3 has 16 amino acids. V lost 4 bases and J lost 4; bases outside the gene matches: 8. CDR3 nucleotides: TGTGCCAGCAGTGTTTTCCAGGGGGCATTCACCGGGGAGCTGTTTTTT. Translating gives CASSVFQGAFTGELFF.

V gene TRBV27 combines with J gene TRBJ2-2; D is possibly TRBD1 (7 bases). V lost 5 bases to trimming and J lost 6 bases, with 16 bases between them. Germline CDR1 and CDR2: MNHEY and SMNVEV (reference sequence). The CDR3 consists of 15 residues. CDR3 in amino acids: CASSLQGGIAGELFF. CDR3 bases: TGTGCCAGCAGTCTCCAGGGGGGAATTGCCGGGGAGCTGTTTTTT.

The chain uses TRBV7-9 and TRBJ1-6; D might be TRBD1 (5 bases). V lost 7 bases and J lost 9, with 13 bases in between. This CDR3 has 13 residues. Germline-derived CDR1 and CDR2 are SEHNR and FQNEAQ (reference sequence). The CDR3 region has the DNA TGTGCCAGCATTTCAGGGATAGGTTCACCCCTCCACTTT. It is translated as CASISGIGSPLHF. Full variable domain (outside the CDR3, taken from reference TRBV7-9 and TRBJ1-6): DTGVSQNPRHKITKRGQNVTFRCDPISEHNRLYWYRQTLGQGPEFLTYFQNEAQLEKSRLLSDRFSAERPKGSFSTLEIQRTEQGDSAMYLCASISGIGSPLHFGNGTRLTVT.

The CDR3 here is CASRTQGNTEAFF. In nucleotides, the CDR3 is TGCGCCAGCAGAACGCAGGGGAACACTGAAGCTTTCTTT. The gene calls are TRBV10-2 and TRBJ1-1; tentative D call: TRBD1 (5 bases). Trimming removed 6 bases at V and 1 base at J, with 9 bases between. CDR3 size: 13 residues. Germline V gene data show CDR1 as WSHSY and CDR2 as SAAADI.

The chain employs TRBV27 and TRBJ1-5; tentative D call: TRBD1 (6 bases). This CDR3 has 15 residues. In germline, CDR1 is MNHEY, CDR2 SMNVEV (reference sequence). Trimming shortened V by 3 bases and J by 6 bases, and 15 bases separated the two germline ends. CDR3: CASSFTGPGGQPQHF. Written as DNA, the CDR3 is TGTGCCAGCAGTTTCACAGGGCCTGGGGGTCAGCCCCAGCATTTT.

V is TRBV28 and J is TRBJ2-7, with D unresolved. CDR1 is MDHEN and CDR2 is SYDVKM in the germline V gene. CDR3 length: 13 residues. V dropped 2 bases and J dropped 2 bases, with 7 bases sitting between them. The CDR3, as DNA: TGTGCCAGCAGTTTAAACACCGCCTACGAGCAGTACTTC. This gives the protein CASSLNTAYEQYF.

The J gene is TRBJ1-1, the V gene TRBV6-5; maybe TRBD1 (5 bases). The germline CDR1 and CDR2 sequences are MNHEY and SVGAGI. The CDR3 loop spans 15 amino acids. Trimming took 4 bases from V and 8 from J, leaving 20 bases between them. CDR3 residues: CASSLSGQGDREAFF. The CDR3 DNA reads TGTGCCAGCAGTTTAAGTGGGCAGGGCGATAGGGAAGCTTTCTTT.

The rearrangement joins TRBV5-1 to TRBJ2-1; 8 bases map to TRBD2. After removal of 3 bases from V and 6 bases from J, the junction contained 8 bases not matched to a gene. Germline V lookup: CDR1 SGHRS, CDR2 YFSETQ. The CDR3 runs to 15 residues. The CDR3: CASSSLTSAPNEQFF. DNA for the CDR3: TGCGCCAGCAGCTCTCTGACTAGCGCCCCCAATGAGCAGTTCTTC.

This clone showed up just once. The genes are TRBV2 and TRBJ2-7; D is perhaps TRBD1 (6 bases). The V gene's germline CDR1 is SNHLY and CDR2 FYNNEI. The CDR3 consists of 14 residues. V was pared by 5 bases and J by 1 base, with 12 bases between. The CDR3 sequence is CASSSPRGSYEQYF. The DNA of the CDR3 is TGTGCCAGCAGTTCCCCCAGGGGTTCCTACGAGCAGTACTTC.

The chain recombines TRBV7-9 with TRBJ2-1, with 7 bases matching TRBD2. V shed 4 bases, J shed 3 bases, and the junction held 9 bases outside the gene matches. Germline V gives CDR1 SEHNR, CDR2 FQNEAQ (reference sequence). This CDR3 spans 16 amino acids. This CDR3 is CASSSPGLVGYNEQFF. Written as DNA, the CDR3 is TGTGCCAGCAGCTCCCCCGGACTAGTTGGCTACAATGAGCAGTTCTTC.